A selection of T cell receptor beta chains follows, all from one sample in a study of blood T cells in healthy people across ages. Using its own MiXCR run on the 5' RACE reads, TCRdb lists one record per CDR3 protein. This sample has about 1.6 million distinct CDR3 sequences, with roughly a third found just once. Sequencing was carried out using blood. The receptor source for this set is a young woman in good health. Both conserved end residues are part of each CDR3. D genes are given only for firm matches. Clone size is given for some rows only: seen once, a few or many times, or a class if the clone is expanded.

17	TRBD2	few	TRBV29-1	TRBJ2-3	CSTSGLAGTALGDTQYF	TGCAGCACCTCCGGACTAGCGGGGACCGCATTAGGAGATACGCAGTATTTT
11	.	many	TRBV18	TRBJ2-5	CASSRGETQYF	TGTGCCAGCAGCAGGGGAGAGACCCAGTACTTC
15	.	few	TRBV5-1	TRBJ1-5	CASSPESYSNQPQHF	TGCGCCAGCAGCCCAGAGTCCTATAGCAATCAGCCCCAGCATTTT
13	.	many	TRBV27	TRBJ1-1	CASTGTANTEAFF	TGTGCCAGCACCGGGACGGCGAACACTGAAGCTTTCTTT
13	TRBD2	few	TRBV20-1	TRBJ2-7	CSANPRGAYEQYF	TGCAGTGCTAACCCGCGGGGGGCCTACGAGCAGTACTTC
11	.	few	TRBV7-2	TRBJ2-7	CASNSFGEQYF	TGTGCCAGCAACTCGTTCGGCGAGCAGTACTTC
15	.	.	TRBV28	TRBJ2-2	CASSTPSGAPGELFF	TGTGCCAGCAGTACCCCCTCGGGGGCACCCGGGGAGCTGTTTTTT
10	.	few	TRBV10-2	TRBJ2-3	CATFSGTQYF	TGCGCCACCTTTTCGGGGACGCAGTATTTT
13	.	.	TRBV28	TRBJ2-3	CVVGIPSTDTQYF	TGTGTCGTGGGGATTCCAAGCACAGATACGCAGTATTTT
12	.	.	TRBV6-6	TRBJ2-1	CASHGGFNEQFF	TGTGCCAGTCACGGGGGTTTCAATGAGCAGTTCTTC
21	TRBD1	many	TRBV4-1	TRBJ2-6	CASSQSGTGSLLASGANVLTF	TGCGCCAGCAGCCAATCCGGGACAGGATCGTTGTTAGCATCTGGGGCCAACGTCCTGACTTTC
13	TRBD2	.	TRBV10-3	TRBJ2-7	CATSDGTTYEQYF	TGTGCCACCAGTGATGGGACTACCTACGAGCAGTACTTC
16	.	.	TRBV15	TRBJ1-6	CTTRSPGDYDNSPLHF	TGTACCACCAGATCCCCAGGGGACTACGATAATTCACCCCTCCACTTT
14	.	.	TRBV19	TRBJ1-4	CASNHRATNEKLFF	TGTGCCAGTAACCACAGGGCAACTAATGAAAAACTGTTTTTT
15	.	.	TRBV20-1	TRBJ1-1	CSARDLIVGATEAFF	TGCAGTGCTAGAGATTTGATTGTGGGAGCGACTGAAGCTTTCTTT
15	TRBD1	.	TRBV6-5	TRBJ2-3	CASSLRQGVWDTQYF	TGTGCCAGCAGTCTTAGACAGGGGGTATGGGATACGCAGTATTTT
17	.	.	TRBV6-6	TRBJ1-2	CASSYTPDRSFSYGYTF	TGTGCCAGCAGTTACACACCCGACAGGTCCTTTTCCTATGGCTACACCTTC
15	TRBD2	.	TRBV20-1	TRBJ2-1	CSAPWTSGRDSEQFF	TGCAGTGCTCCCTGGACTAGCGGGAGAGACAGTGAGCAGTTCTTC
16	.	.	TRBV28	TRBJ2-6	CASSLEGAREANVLTF	TGTGCCAGCAGTTTAGAAGGGGCGCGTGAGGCCAACGTCCTGACTTTC
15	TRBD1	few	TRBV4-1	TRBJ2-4	CASRKSSGGKNIQYF	TGCGCCAGCAGAAAATCGTCAGGGGGCAAAAACATTCAGTACTTC
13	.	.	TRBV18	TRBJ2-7	CASSPAAGLEQYF	TGTGCCAGCTCACCCGCGGCCGGGCTCGAGCAGTACTTC
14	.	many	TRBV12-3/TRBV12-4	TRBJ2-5	CASSFLGGAETQYF	TGTGCCAGCAGTTTCTTGGGGGGCGCAGAGACCCAGTACTTC
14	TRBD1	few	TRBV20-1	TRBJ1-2	CSARGRGTEYGYTF	TGCAGTGCTAGGGGCCGTGGGACAGAGTATGGCTACACCTTC
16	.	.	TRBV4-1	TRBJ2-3	CASSQPLVVSTDTQYF	TGCGCCAGCAGCCAACCACTAGTGGTCAGCACAGATACGCAGTATTTT
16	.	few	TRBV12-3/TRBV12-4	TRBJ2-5	CASSLGLNLYQETQYF	TGTGCCAGCAGTTTAGGGCTCAACCTCTACCAAGAGACCCAGTACTTC
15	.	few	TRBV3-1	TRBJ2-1	CASSQEPPRGNEQFF	TGTGCCAGCAGCCAAGAGCCACCCCGGGGCAATGAGCAGTTCTTC
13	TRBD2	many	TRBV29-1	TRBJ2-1	CSGGGGHLNEQFF	TGCAGCGGCGGGGGGGGACACCTGAATGAGCAGTTCTTC
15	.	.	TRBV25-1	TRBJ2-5	CASSPRESLQETQYF	TGTGCCAGCAGTCCCCGAGAGAGCCTCCAAGAGACCCAGTACTTC
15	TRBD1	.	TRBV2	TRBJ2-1	CASSGTGKSYNEQFF	TGTGCCAGCAGCGGGACAGGTAAATCCTACAATGAGCAGTTCTTC
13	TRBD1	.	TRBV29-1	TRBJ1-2	CSVGPGTGGGYTF	TGCAGCGTTGGCCCCGGGACAGGGGGAGGCTACACCTTC
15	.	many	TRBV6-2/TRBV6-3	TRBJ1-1	CASSNRFSGNTEAFF	TGTGCCAGCAGCAACAGGTTCTCGGGAAACACTGAAGCTTTCTTT
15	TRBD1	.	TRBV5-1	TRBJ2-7	CASSLDWDRAYEQYF	TGCGCCAGCAGCTTGGACTGGGACAGGGCCTACGAGCAGTACTTC
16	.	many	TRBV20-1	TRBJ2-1	CSARGPGVNRGNEQFF	TGCAGTGCTAGAGGTCCCGGGGTCAATAGGGGAAATGAGCAGTTCTTC
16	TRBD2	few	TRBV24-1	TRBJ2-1	CATSDSAGVSYNEQFF	TGTGCCACCAGTGATTCGGCGGGAGTCTCCTACAATGAGCAGTTCTTC
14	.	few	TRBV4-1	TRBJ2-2	CASSQERNTGELFF	TGCGCCAGCAGCCAAGAAAGGAACACCGGGGAGCTGTTTTTT
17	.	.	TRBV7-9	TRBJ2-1	CASSASDGPSAYNEQFF	TGTGCCAGCAGCGCCTCCGACGGACCCTCAGCCTACAATGAGCAGTTCTTC
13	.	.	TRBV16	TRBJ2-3	CASSPVSGPTQYF	TGTGCCAGCAGCCCGGTAAGCGGGCCCACGCAGTATTTT
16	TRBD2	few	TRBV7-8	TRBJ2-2	CASSLAGLVYAGELFF	TGTGCCAGCAGCTTAGCCGGACTAGTTTACGCCGGGGAGCTGTTTTTT
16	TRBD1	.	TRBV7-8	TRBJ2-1	CASSFGQGAHYNEQFF	TGTGCCAGCAGCTTTGGACAGGGGGCGCACTACAATGAGCAGTTCTTC
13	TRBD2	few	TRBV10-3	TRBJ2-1	CATRMSGSDEQFF	TGTGCCACCAGGATGAGCGGGAGTGATGAGCAGTTCTTC
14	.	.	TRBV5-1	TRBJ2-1	CASSFGGPGNEQFF	TGCGCCAGCAGCTTTGGGGGGCCGGGGAATGAGCAGTTCTTC
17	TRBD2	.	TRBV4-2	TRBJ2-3	CASSQDPGTSGSPTQYF	TGTGCCAGCAGCCAAGATCCGGGGACTAGCGGGAGTCCTACGCAGTATTTT
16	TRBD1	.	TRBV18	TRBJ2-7	CASSPTTGASSYEQYF	TGTGCCAGCTCACCTACGACAGGGGCAAGCTCCTACGAGCAGTACTTC